A selection of T cell receptor beta chains follows, all from one sample in a study of tumor-infiltrating lymphocytes in localized non-small cell lung cancer. Using immunoSEQ multiplex PCR, the repertoire was profiled, and TCRdb retains in-frame clones only, with some absent. The sample records about 23,000 clones, 73% being singletons. Sequencing used lung tumor tissue. The source of these receptors is a human donor with non-small cell lung cancer. Each CDR3 is given with its conserved first and last residue. The order of the fields is V gene, J gene, D gene, clone size, CDR3 DNA, CDR3 protein. D genes are given only for firm matches. Where a row states a size, it is once, few, many or the class of an expanded clone; other rows omit it.

v_gene: TRBV7-8
j_gene: TRBJ1-3
d_gene: NA
abundance: NA
CDR3nt: TGTGCCAGCAGCTCCTACAGGACATCTGGAAACACCATATATTTT
CDR3aa: CASSSYRTSGNTIYF

v_gene: TRBV2
j_gene: TRBJ2-4
d_gene: NA
abundance: NA
CDR3nt: TGTGCCAGCAGTGATTTGGGACTCGGGGTCATTCAGTACTTC
CDR3aa: CASSDLGLGVIQYF

v_gene: TRBV28
j_gene: TRBJ2-7
d_gene: TRBD1
abundance: NA
CDR3nt: TGTGCCCTCAAGGGACAGACCTCCTACGAGCAGTACTTC
CDR3aa: CALKGQTSYEQYF

v_gene: TRBV19
j_gene: TRBJ1-2
d_gene: NA
abundance: NA
CDR3nt: TGTGCCAGTAGTCCCCTAGCCCTCAACTATGGCTACACCTTC
CDR3aa: CASSPLALNYGYTF

v_gene: TRBV6-6
j_gene: TRBJ2-7
d_gene: NA
abundance: NA
CDR3nt: TGTGCCAGCAGTTACGGAGGGGCTCCCCACGAGCAGTACTTC
CDR3aa: CASSYGGAPHEQYF

v_gene: TRBV30
j_gene: TRBJ1-6
d_gene: NA
abundance: NA
CDR3nt: TGTGCCTGGCAAGGATATAATTCACCCCTCCACTTT
CDR3aa: CAWQGYNSPLHF

v_gene: TRBV10-3
j_gene: TRBJ2-2
d_gene: TRBD1
abundance: NA
CDR3nt: TGTGCCATCAGTGGGCAGGGGGCGGCGAACACCGGGGAGCTGTTTTTT
CDR3aa: CAISGQGAANTGELFF

v_gene: TRBV5-6
j_gene: TRBJ1-5
d_gene: NA
abundance: NA
CDR3nt: TGTGCCAGCAGCTTCGGCGGGATAGGGAATCAGCCCCAGCATTTT
CDR3aa: CASSFGGIGNQPQHF

v_gene: TRBV7-2
j_gene: TRBJ2-3
d_gene: TRBD2
abundance: NA
CDR3nt: TGTGCCAGCACCCGCGGGACGGCGGGGGTGCTGGATACGCAGTATTTT
CDR3aa: CASTRGTAGVLDTQYF

v_gene: TRBV18
j_gene: TRBJ1-4
d_gene: NA
abundance: NA
CDR3nt: TGTGCCAGCTCACCTGCCGCATTGGGCCTTAATGAAAAACTGTTTTTT
CDR3aa: CASSPAALGLNEKLFF

v_gene: TRBV7-2
j_gene: TRBJ2-2
d_gene: NA
abundance: NA
CDR3nt: TGTGCCAGCAGCATCGACGTGGGAGGTCGGGAGCTGTTTTTT
CDR3aa: CASSIDVGGRELFF

v_gene: TRBV30
j_gene: TRBJ1-5
d_gene: TRBD1
abundance: few
CDR3nt: TGTGCCTACGGACAGGGGGCGTATAGCAATCAGCCCCAGCATTTT
CDR3aa: CAYGQGAYSNQPQHF

v_gene: TRBV11-3
j_gene: TRBJ2-1
d_gene: NA
abundance: NA
CDR3nt: TGTGCCAGCAGCCGCGTAAGGCTTTTCGATGAGCAGTTCTTC
CDR3aa: CASSRVRLFDEQFF

v_gene: TRBV2
j_gene: TRBJ2-4
d_gene: NA
abundance: NA
CDR3nt: TGTGCCAGCAGTGGACAGGGAGGGAATGGCATTCAGTACTTC
CDR3aa: CASSGQGGNGIQYF

v_gene: TRBV6-5
j_gene: TRBJ2-7
d_gene: TRBD1
abundance: few
CDR3nt: TGTGCCAGCAGTCAGACCTACAGGGGCCCCTACGAGCAGTACTTC
CDR3aa: CASSQTYRGPYEQYF

v_gene: TRBV7-9
j_gene: TRBJ1-4
d_gene: TRBD1
abundance: few
CDR3nt: TGTGCCAGCAGCTCGACCGGGACAGGGGTTGGAAAACTGTTTTTT
CDR3aa: CASSSTGTGVGKLFF

v_gene: TRBV7-9
j_gene: TRBJ2-1
d_gene: TRBD1
abundance: NA
CDR3nt: TGTGCCAGCAGGGACAGGTACAATGAGCAGTTCTTC
CDR3aa: CASRDRYNEQFF

v_gene: TRBV2
j_gene: TRBJ2-7
d_gene: NA
abundance: NA
CDR3nt: TGTGCCAGCACTGAGGGGGGAGGCGGGCTCGGCGAGCAGTACTTC
CDR3aa: CASTEGGGGLGEQYF

v_gene: TRBV20-1
j_gene: TRBJ2-7
d_gene: NA
abundance: NA
CDR3nt: TGCAGTGCTGGGCGGTTCGGCGAGCAGTACTTC
CDR3aa: CSAGRFGEQYF

v_gene: TRBV30
j_gene: TRBJ1-1
d_gene: NA
abundance: few
CDR3nt: TGTGCCTGGAGGGTTTCAGGGGACCCTGAAGCTTTCTTT
CDR3aa: CAWRVSGDPEAFF

v_gene: TRBV2
j_gene: TRBJ2-3
d_gene: TRBD1
abundance: NA
CDR3nt: TGTGCCAGCAGTGGACAGGGGAGTAGGACAGATACGCAGTATTTT
CDR3aa: CASSGQGSRTDTQYF

v_gene: TRBV29-1
j_gene: TRBJ2-7
d_gene: TRBD1
abundance: few
CDR3nt: TGCAGCGTTGCCCCCGGGGGTTTACAGGGGGCCTACGAGCAGTACTTC
CDR3aa: CSVAPGGLQGAYEQYF

v_gene: TRBV28
j_gene: TRBJ1-6
d_gene: NA
abundance: NA
CDR3nt: TGTGCCAGCAAGGTGGGGGGCTCATCACCCCTCCACTTT
CDR3aa: CASKVGGSSPLHF

v_gene: TRBV18
j_gene: TRBJ2-7
d_gene: NA
abundance: NA
CDR3nt: TGTGCCAGCTCACCTCAGGAGAACTACGAGCAGTACTTC
CDR3aa: CASSPQENYEQYF

v_gene: TRBV5-1
j_gene: TRBJ2-4
d_gene: NA
abundance: NA
CDR3nt: TGCGCCAGCAGCTTAGAGACGGCCACCCCCCGCGCGATTCAGTACTTC
CDR3aa: CASSLETATPRAIQYF

v_gene: TRBV5-1
j_gene: TRBJ2-7
d_gene: TRBD1
abundance: NA
CDR3nt: TGCGCCAGCAGCTTGGGATGGGACAGAGACTCCGAGCAGTACTTC
CDR3aa: CASSLGWDRDSEQYF

v_gene: TRBV4-1
j_gene: TRBJ2-7
d_gene: NA
abundance: NA
CDR3nt: TGCGCCAGCAGCCAAGAACCGGGCTCCTACGAGCAGTACTTC
CDR3aa: CASSQEPGSYEQYF

v_gene: TRBV5-1
j_gene: TRBJ2-1
d_gene: TRBD2
abundance: few
CDR3nt: TGCGCCAGCACCACGGGACTACCCGACAATGAGCAGTTCTTC
CDR3aa: CASTTGLPDNEQFF

v_gene: TRBV7-8
j_gene: TRBJ2-1
d_gene: NA
abundance: NA
CDR3nt: TGTGCCAGCAGCTTAGCGCTTGTAGGGCGTTTGAGGACGGAGGAGCAGTTCTTC
CDR3aa: CASSLALVGRLRTEEQFF

v_gene: TRBV5-1
j_gene: TRBJ2-3
d_gene: NA
abundance: once
CDR3nt: TGCGCCAGCAGCGAGGGAGCGAAGGCTAGCACAGATACGCAGTATTTT
CDR3aa: CASSEGAKASTDTQYF

v_gene: TRBV5-1
j_gene: TRBJ1-3
d_gene: NA
abundance: NA
CDR3nt: TGCGCCAGCAGCCCGGGAGGCAACTCTGGAAACACCATATATTTT
CDR3aa: CASSPGGNSGNTIYF

v_gene: TRBV7-9
j_gene: TRBJ2-5
d_gene: TRBD2
abundance: NA
CDR3nt: TGTGCCAGCAGCCCCGGACTAGCGGAAGAGACCCAGTACTTC
CDR3aa: CASSPGLAEETQYF

v_gene: TRBV6-1
j_gene: TRBJ1-1
d_gene: NA
abundance: NA
CDR3nt: TGTGCCAGCAGAGGGACGATCGGAGCTTTCTTT
CDR3aa: CASRGTIGAFF

v_gene: TRBV4-3
j_gene: TRBJ2-2
d_gene: TRBD2
abundance: once
CDR3nt: TGCGCCAGCAGCCAAGATCCTCCCCACGGGGGGGTCGGCACCGGGGAGCTGTTTTTT
CDR3aa: CASSQDPPHGGVGTGELFF

v_gene: TRBV6-5
j_gene: TRBJ2-7
d_gene: NA
abundance: NA
CDR3nt: TGTGCCAGCAGTCCATCTGTAGGGGAGGAGTACTTC
CDR3aa: CASSPSVGEEYF

v_gene: TRBV23-1
j_gene: TRBJ2-7
d_gene: NA
abundance: NA
CDR3nt: TGCGCCAGCAGTCAAGAGGACAACCAAACAGCCTACGAGCAGTACTTC
CDR3aa: CASSQEDNQTAYEQYF

v_gene: TRBV6-1
j_gene: TRBJ2-5
d_gene: TRBD2
abundance: NA
CDR3nt: TGTGCCAGCAGTGAAGTTGGGGGGGAGTCGGAGACCCAGTACTTC
CDR3aa: CASSEVGGESETQYF

v_gene: TRBV6-5
j_gene: TRBJ2-7
d_gene: TRBD2
abundance: NA
CDR3nt: TGTGCCAGCAGTTACCGGGAGGGAAGATCCTACGAGCAGTACTTC
CDR3aa: CASSYREGRSYEQYF

v_gene: TRBV14
j_gene: TRBJ2-7
d_gene: TRBD2
abundance: NA
CDR3nt: TGTGCCAGCAGCCAAGGGTTTACGGGGAGGGCCCCTTCCTACGAGCAGTACTTC
CDR3aa: CASSQGFTGRAPSYEQYF

v_gene: TRBV7-9
j_gene: TRBJ2-3
d_gene: NA
abundance: NA
CDR3nt: TGTGCCAGCAGCTTAGCAGATACGCAGTATTTT
CDR3aa: CASSLADTQYF